Below, one T cell receptor beta chain is given with its context. Its antigen is currently unknown. This CDR3 has 9 amino acids. The V gene lost 6 bases and the J gene lost 12 bases, with 9 bases spanning the gap. In germline, CDR1 is DFQATT, CDR2 SNEGSKA (reference sequence). The sample originates from a study of T cells in Graves' hyperthyroidism and ophthalmopathy. Findings of the study overall: Ophthalmopathy prediction by the model preceded onset by a median about 6 months. The majority of expanded thyroid clonotypes above 0.001 also appeared in blood.

RNA transcripts gave rise to amplified TCR beta CDR3 regions. The HTBI primer set was used in a first-round RT-PCR of the TCR CDR3. TCRdb processed the multiplex PCR reads anew with MiXCR; each CDR3 protein has one entry. This sample has a few hundred thousand distinct CDR3 sequences, with 35% to 55% found just once. The sample consisted of peripheral blood or thyroid tissue (not recorded which). The V and J genes are TRBV20-1 and TRBJ1-5, with D possibly matching TRBD1 (5 bases). The receptor was derived from a woman younger than 30 with Graves' hyperthyroidism. The DNA for the CDR3 is TGCAGTGCCGGGGGGAGCCAGCATTTT. Encoded protein: CSAGGSQHF.